The 13 T cell receptor beta chains listed next were all sequenced from one sample in a study of blood T cell repertoires in COVID-19. The data were produced by immunoSEQ multiplex PCR, yet TCRdb's version contains in-frame clones alone and is incomplete. Of 150,000 to 200,000 clones in the sample, more than 75% are singletons; the top ten hold 5% to 6%. The specimen sequenced was PBMCs or T cells enriched from blood (not recorded which). The receptors were sampled from a middle-aged man who had recovered from COVID-19.

The V and J genes are TRBV30 and TRBJ1-1; 7 bases match TRBD1. This CDR3 has 16 residues. Trimming removed 5 bases from V and 0 bases from J; junction bases left unmatched: 12. Looked up from germline, CDR1 is GTSNPN and CDR2 is SVGIG (reference sequence). CDR3 sequence: CAWVNRGQQMNTEAFF. CDR3 in DNA: TGTGCCTGGGTAAATCGGGGACAGCAGATGAACACTGAAGCTTTCTTT.

This chain uses TRBV27 with TRBJ1-2, with 7 positions matching TRBD1. Germline CDR1 is MNHEY and CDR2 is SMNVEV (reference sequence). The J segment lost 6 bases and the V segment lost 5 bases, leaving 6 bases of the junction unmatched. The CDR3 extends over 13 amino acids. CDR3 sequence: CASSRTGDNGYTF. The CDR3 nucleotides are TGTGCCAGCAGTAGAACAGGGGACAATGGCTACACCTTC.

The rearrangement links TRBV11-2 to TRBJ2-1; 8 bases line up with TRBD1. V was clipped by 5 bases and J by 2 bases; unmatched bases: 5. The CDR3 sequence is 15 residues long. Germline V gives CDR1 SGHAT, CDR2 FQNNGV. The CDR3 nucleotides are TGTGCCAGCAGCGCATTACAGGGGGCCTACAATGAGCAGTTCTTC. Residues: CASSALQGAYNEQFF.

The J gene is TRBJ2-4, the V gene TRBV29-1; tentatively, D is TRBD1 (5 bases). Looked up from germline, CDR1 is SQVTM and CDR2 is ANQGSEA. This CDR3 contains 13 residues. Trimming pared 5 bases from V and 7 bases from J, leaving 15 bases between. The CDR3 region is CSVPTATANIQYF. Written as DNA, the CDR3 is TGCAGCGTTCCTACCGCGACAGCGAACATTCAGTACTTC. Full variable domain (remainder filled in from reference TRBV29-1 and TRBJ2-4): SAVISQKPSRDICQRGTSLTIQCQVDSQVTMMFWYRQQPGQSLTLIATANQGSEATYESGFVIDKFPISRPNLTFSTLTVSNMSPEDSSIYLCSVPTATANIQYFGAGTRLSVL.

V is TRBV5-8 and J is TRBJ2-1, with 12 nucleotides matching TRBD2. Germline trimming cut 8 bases from V and 0 bases from J; bases unmatched to any gene: 9. In germline, CDR1 is SGHTS, CDR2 YDEGEE. The CDR3 covers 17 residues. CDR3 loop: CASPGTSGSLSYNEQFF. In DNA, the CDR3 is TGTGCCAGTCCAGGGACTAGCGGGTCCCTCTCCTACAATGAGCAGTTCTTC.

CDR3 amino acids: CASSQEVTYTHNEQFF. In nucleotides, the CDR3 is TGTGCCAGCAGCCAAGAAGTGACTTATACCCACAATGAGCAGTTCTTC. This chain connects TRBV3-1 (or the pseudogene TRBV3-2) to TRBJ2-1; no definite D call. With 0 bases removed from V and 5 bases from J, the gap between germline ends came to 14 bases. The CDR3 runs to 16 residues. CDR1 LGHDT and CDR2 YNNKEL come from the germline V gene (reference sequence).

The V gene is TRBV7-7, the J gene TRBJ2-1; D gene unclear. The CDR3 is 10 amino acids. With 5 bases removed from V and 14 bases from J, the gap between germline ends came to 10 bases. Germline values: CDR1 SSHAT, CDR2 FNYEAQ (reference sequence). CDR3 in DNA: TGTGCCAGCAGCCTATTGCGAGAGTTCTTC. This gives the protein CASSLLREFF.

The chain uses TRBV18 and TRBJ1-1; TRBD1 matches at 8 bases. The CDR3 extends over 12 amino acids. V trimming: 6 bases; J trimming: 3 bases; junction bases outside the gene matches: 0. Per the germline V gene, CDR1 is KGHSH and CDR2 is LQKENI. CDR3 DNA sequence: TGTGCCAGCTCGGACAGGGACACTGAAGCTTTCTTT. Its translation is CASSDRDTEAFF.

This clone showed up just a few times. The chain couples TRBV18 to TRBJ2-3; D is possibly TRBD2 (5 bases). The CDR3 covers 16 residues. Between the trimmed V and J ends, which lost 1 base and 2 bases, there was a span of 13 bases. CDR1 KGHSH and CDR2 LQKENI come from the germline V gene. The CDR3 spells CASSPQERSHTDTQYF. In nucleotides, the CDR3 is TGTGCCAGCTCACCACAGGAGCGGAGCCACACAGATACGCAGTATTTT.

This chain uses TRBV11-1 with TRBJ2-2; possible D gene TRBD2, 6 bases. Germline V gene lookup returns CDR1 SGHAT and CDR2 FQDESV (reference sequence). The CDR3 has 15 amino acids. Trimming cost V 1 base and J 1 base, with 7 bases left between them. The CDR3 reads CASSLEGGNTGELFF. DNA of the CDR3: TGTGCCAGCAGCTTAGAGGGAGGGAACACCGGGGAGCTGTTTTTT.

This chain's CDR3 is CASSRGGQGYGYTF. CDR3 nucleotides: TGTGCCAGTAGCCGAGGGGGACAGGGTTATGGCTACACCTTC. The chain is built from TRBV19 and TRBJ1-2; 9 bases map to TRBD1. V was pared by 6 bases and J by 5 bases, with 7 bases of the junction left unmatched. Germline V lookup: CDR1 LNHDA, CDR2 SQIVND (reference sequence). The CDR3 covers 14 residues.

In this sample, this clone turned up a few times. CDR3 DNA: TGTGCCAGCAGCCCTTTGCGTGTCCCCGACTACGAGCAGTACTTC. Amino acids: CASSPLRVPDYEQYF. The chain uses TRBV7-9 and TRBJ2-7; D unclear. The CDR3 totals 15 residues. Germline V CDR1 and CDR2: SEHNR, FQNEAQ (reference sequence). Trimming took 5 bases from V and 3 from J, leaving 17 bases between them.

This chain links TRBV7-9 with TRBJ2-2, with D possibly matching TRBD1 (6 bases). Germline CDR1 and CDR2: SEHNR and FQNEAQ (reference sequence). The CDR3 contains 16 residues. Trimming stripped 5 bases from V and 0 bases from J, with 13 bases between. The CDR3 coding sequence is TGTGCCAGCAGCATGGACAGCCCCGCGAACACCGGGGAGCTGTTTTTT. It encodes CASSMDSPANTGELFF.